One and the same sample provided the 22 T cell receptor beta chains below, sequenced in a study of vaccination and CD4 T cells after COVID-19. No antigen has been identified for these receptors. Cultured CD4+ T-cell DNA underwent Oncomine TCR Beta short-read sequencing. TCRdb recomputed calls from the PCR reads with MiXCR, one row per CDR3 protein. The table records nearly 5,500 distinct CDR3 sequences, about 62% of them present only once. Regarding treatment: approximately nine-day PBMC culture with coronavirus spike peptide pools or control peptides (ViraFEST assay). From the unexposed donor, CD4+ T cells were collected ahead of the COVID-19 pandemic (2011-2018). Sequences were obtained from CD4+ T cells from blood, cultured in vitro. Source of these receptors: a human donor in good health.

This rearrangement joins TRBV7-9 to TRBJ1-2; D unclear. Trimming cost V 5 bases and J 4 bases, with 17 bases left between them. The germline gives CDR1 SEHNR, CDR2 FQNEAQ (reference sequence). The CDR3 has 15 amino acids. CDR3 in DNA: TGTGCCAGCAGCGACCAGACGGCGACCAGCTATGGCTACACCTTC. The encoded protein is CASSDQTATSYGYTF.

CDR3 amino acids: CASSLVASGKGRVKNIQYF. CDR3 nucleotide sequence: TGTGCCAGCAGCTTAGTAGCTAGCGGGAAAGGTCGGGTCAAAAACATTCAGTACTTC. V gene TRBV7-2 combines with J gene TRBJ2-4; TRBD2 matches at 9 bases. V gave up 1 base and J gave up 3 bases; unmatched junction bases: 13. CDR3 length: 19 residues. Germline values: CDR1 SGHTA, CDR2 FQGNSA.

The V gene is TRBV5-1, the J gene TRBJ1-1; D remains ambiguous. The V gene's germline CDR1 is SGHRS and CDR2 YFSETQ. V shed 4 bases and J shed 9 bases, with 19 bases lying between them. This CDR3 has 14 amino acids. CDR3 sequence reads: CASSPGLQGGKAFF. CDR3 coding DNA: TGCGCCAGCAGCCCCGGACTCCAAGGAGGGAAAGCTTTCTTT.

The chain combines TRBV19 with TRBJ2-7; TRBD2 matches at 11 bases. The CDR3 consists of 16 residues. Germline V gene sequence: CDR1 LNHDA, CDR2 SQIVND (reference sequence). V shed 5 bases and J 0 bases; nucleotides not matched to a gene: 6. This CDR3 reads CASSALAGGPSYEQYF. In nucleotides, the CDR3 is TGTGCCAGTAGTGCCCTAGCGGGAGGACCCTCCTACGAGCAGTACTTC.

The chain carries TRBV19 and TRBJ2-7, with D possibly being TRBD2 (5 bases). There are 14 residues in the CDR3. Trimming removed 1 base from V and 3 bases from J, with 10 bases in between. Germline CDR1 LNHDA, CDR2 SQIVND (reference sequence). CDR3 amino acids: CASSIGGLVYEQYF. The CDR3 DNA reads TGTGCCAGTAGTATAGGCGGGCTAGTCTACGAGCAGTACTTC.

This chain joins TRBV10-3 and TRBJ1-1, with D unresolved. Trimming took 0 bases from V and 7 from J, leaving 9 bases between them. This CDR3 has 13 residues. The germline CDR1 and CDR2 sequences are ENHRY and SYGVKD. In nucleotides, the CDR3 is TGTGCCATCAGTGAGTCGGGGAGGTTTGAAGCTTTCTTT. Translated: CAISESGRFEAFF.

The chain links TRBV6-1 to TRBJ2-2; 8 bases line up with TRBD2. The ends lost 7 bases at V and 6 bases at J; junction bases unmatched: 4. The CDR3 loop spans 13 amino acids. Germline loops: CDR1 MNHNS, CDR2 SASEGT. The CDR3 region has the DNA TGTGCCAGCAAAGGACTAGCCTCCGGGGAGCTGTTTTTT. Encoded protein: CASKGLASGELFF.

This clonotype was seen only once. The genes are TRBV2 and TRBJ2-7; possibly TRBD1 or TRBD2 for D (5 bases each). This CDR3 has 17 amino acids. V lost 1 base and J 6 bases, leaving 22 bases between the germline ends. Germline V gene lookup returns CDR1 SNHLY and CDR2 FYNNEI. CDR3 residues: CASSEGGGWGRTVEQYF. CDR3 DNA: TGTGCCAGCAGTGAAGGAGGAGGTTGGGGCCGTACGGTCGAGCAGTACTTC.

The sample holds a few counts of this clonotype. The V and J genes are TRBV20-1 and TRBJ1-2, with D hard to call. This CDR3 contains 12 residues. Germline V gives CDR1 DFQATT, CDR2 SNEGSKA (reference sequence). The V end lost 6 bases, the J end lost 5 bases, and 13 bases lay between the germline ends. This CDR3 is CSAEQRKYGYTF. The CDR3 nucleotides read TGCAGTGCCGAACAGCGAAAGTATGGCTACACCTTC.

V gene TRBV4-1 combines with J gene TRBJ2-7; D is ambiguous. The CDR3 totals 14 residues. Looked up from germline, CDR1 is MGHRA and CDR2 is YSYEKL. The V and J ends lost 6 bases and 5 bases respectively, with 17 bases between them. The CDR3 coding sequence is TGCGCCAGCAGTCACCCAGCGCGTTCCCACGAGCAGTACTTC. Encoded protein: CASSHPARSHEQYF.

This clonotype has only a few counts. The V and J genes are TRBV6-1 and TRBJ1-5; 8 nucleotides line up with TRBD1. Germline V CDR1 and CDR2: MNHNS, SASEGT. Germline trimming cut 2 bases from V and 4 bases from J; bases unmatched to any gene: 16. This CDR3 contains 19 residues. This CDR3 is CASSERGTGGPPLNQPQHF. For the CDR3, the DNA is TGTGCCAGCAGTGAACGGGGGACAGGTGGGCCCCCACTTAATCAGCCCCAGCATTTT.

This chain connects TRBV20-1 to TRBJ1-5; 8 nucleotides line up with TRBD1. The CDR3 is made up of 17 amino acids. Germline V gives CDR1 DFQATT, CDR2 SNEGSKA (reference sequence). With V trimmed by 1 base and J by 3 bases, 11 bases remained unmatched. This CDR3 reads CSARVIGGDRINQPQHF. In DNA, the CDR3 is TGCAGTGCTAGAGTGATCGGCGGGGACAGGATCAATCAGCCCCAGCATTTT.

This chain uses TRBV20-1 with TRBJ1-1; 7 bases are shared with TRBD1. From germline, CDR1 is DFQATT and CDR2 SNEGSKA (reference sequence). This CDR3 has 14 residues. V shed 0 bases, J shed 3 bases, and the junction held 4 bases outside the gene matches. CDR3 in DNA: TGCAGTGCTAGAGAGCCAGGGGGAGACACTGAAGCTTTCTTT. Residues: CSAREPGGDTEAFF.

V and J are TRBV20-1 and TRBJ1-2, with D perhaps TRBD1 (5 bases). V gave up 5 bases and J gave up 5 bases, with 21 bases separating them. CDR1 is DFQATT and CDR2 is SNEGSKA in the germline V gene (reference sequence). The CDR3 totals 15 residues. CDR3 sequence: CSARERGEYQYGYTF. For the CDR3, the DNA is TGCAGTGCTCGCGAGAGAGGGGAGTACCAATATGGCTACACCTTC.

CDR3 protein: CSAKGQATYEQYF. CDR3 sequence (DNA): TGCAGTGCTAAAGGACAGGCCACCTACGAGCAGTACTTC. The chain links TRBV20-1 to TRBJ2-7; 7 bases are shared with TRBD1. V dropped 4 bases and J dropped 2; count of bases not matched to a gene: 5. Germline CDR1 and CDR2: DFQATT and SNEGSKA (reference sequence). The CDR3 consists of 13 residues.

The rearrangement joins TRBV7-2 to TRBJ2-3, with D unresolved. The V gene lost 2 bases and the J gene lost 6 bases, with 9 bases spanning the gap. This CDR3 spans 13 amino acids. Germline CDR1 and CDR2: SGHTA and FQGNSA. CDR3 DNA sequence: TGTGCCAGCAGCTTAATGTCTGCGGATACGCAGTATTTT. Amino acid sequence: CASSLMSADTQYF.

The chain employs TRBV4-1 and TRBJ1-2; D might be TRBD1 (6 bases). Germline CDR1 and CDR2: MGHRA and YSYEKL. CDR3 length equals 15 residues. V was clipped by 4 bases and J by 6 bases, with 18 bases between them. The chain's CDR3 is CASSRAEQGLDGYTF. DNA of the CDR3: TGCGCCAGCAGCCGGGCCGAACAGGGCTTAGATGGCTACACCTTC.

This clonotype was observed once. The CDR3 reads CAIRASPGQAPSGANVLTF. CDR3 bases: TGTGCCATCAGGGCATCCCCGGGACAGGCTCCCTCTGGGGCCAACGTCCTGACTTTC. This chain links TRBV10-3 with TRBJ2-6, with 8 bases matching TRBD1. The V and J ends lost 6 bases and 0 bases, in that order; junction bases with no gene match: 13. Germline V gene lookup returns CDR1 ENHRY and CDR2 SYGVKD. The CDR3 is 19 amino acids.

The V call is TRBV2, the J call TRBJ1-2; unclear D gene. Looked up from germline, CDR1 is SNHLY and CDR2 is FYNNEI. V lost 1 base and J lost 9, with 3 bases in between. The CDR3 contains 10 residues. The CDR3 reads CASSEGRYTF. The CDR3, as DNA: TGTGCCAGCAGTGAAGGACGCTACACCTTC. Using reference TRBV2 and TRBJ1-2 for the parts outside the CDR3, the full variable domain is EPEVTQTPSHQVTQMGQEVILRCVPISNHLYFYWYRQILGQKVEFLVSFYNNEISEKSEIFDDQFSVERPDGSNFTLKIRSTKLEDSAMYFCASSEGRYTFGSGTRLTVV.

The chain is built from TRBV7-9 and TRBJ2-7; tentative D call: TRBD2 (6 bases). Germline V CDR1 and CDR2: SEHNR, FQNEAQ (reference sequence). The CDR3 extends over 14 amino acids. V was cut by 4 bases and J by 6 bases, with 16 bases left in between. This CDR3 is CASSSGPRGSEQYF. DNA for the CDR3: TGTGCCAGCAGCTCCGGACCCCGGGGGAGCGAGCAGTACTTC.

The V gene is TRBV7-2, the J gene TRBJ1-1, with D perhaps matching TRBD1 (6 bases). Germline CDR1 and CDR2: SGHTA and FQGNSA. The V gene lost 5 bases and the J gene lost 5 bases, with 21 bases spanning the gap. CDR3 length: 16 residues. CDR3 sequence reads: CASSGRDKGVGTEAFF. Here the CDR3 DNA reads TGTGCCAGCAGCGGCCGGGACAAGGGCGTAGGGACTGAAGCTTTCTTT.

This clonotype was counted a single time. The J gene is TRBJ2-2, the V gene TRBV6-1, with D possibly called TRBD1 or TRBD2 (6 bases each). The germline V gene has CDR1 MNHNS and CDR2 SASEGT. The V gene lost 8 bases and the J gene lost 0 bases, with 10 bases spanning the gap. The CDR3 covers 14 residues. This CDR3 reads CASGGTSNTGELFF. CDR3 nucleotides: TGTGCCAGCGGCGGGACATCGAACACCGGGGAGCTGTTTTTT.